This TCR beta chain was identified during a study of vaccination and CD4 T cells after COVID-19. The sample's treatment: roughly 10-day PBMC culture with coronavirus spike peptide pools or control peptides (ViraFEST assay). Sequencing of cultured CD4+ T cell DNA used the Oncomine TCR Beta short-read assay. MiXCR, run by TCRdb on the PCR reads, gives a single entry per CDR3 protein. Of some 16,000 distinct CDR3 sequences in the sample, under 65% were seen once. This clonotype turned up a few times. Its antigen remains unidentified. Per the germline V gene, CDR1 is MNHEY and CDR2 is SMNVEV (reference sequence). With 3 bases clipped from V and 0 bases from J, the junction kept 1 base outside the gene matches. There are 14 residues in the CDR3.

Specimen: CD4+ T cells from blood, cultured in vitro, collected before SARS-CoV-2 vaccination. The chain is built from TRBV27 and TRBJ1-1; 7 bases match TRBD1. The sequence was obtained from a human donor who had recovered from COVID-19. Here the CDR3 reads CASSLGTVNTEAFF. In DNA form, the CDR3 reads TGTGCCAGCAGTTTGGGGACAGTGAACACTGAAGCTTTCTTT.